A selection of T cell receptor beta chains follows, all from one sample in a study of technical replicates of blood from a few donors. Repertoires were generated with immunoSEQ multiplex PCR, while TCRdb's copy carries only in-frame clones and drops some. The sample contains tens of thousands of clones, around 94% of which appear only once. Source material: T cells isolated from PBMCs. These receptors all come from a human donor in good health. CDR3s include the opening cysteine and the closing phenylalanine or tryptophan.

v_call: TRBV27; cdr3_aa: CASSLFTGGGEKLFF
v_call: TRBV6-5; cdr3_aa: CASSREQGLHEQYF
v_call: TRBV7-3; cdr3_aa: CASRPSSGNTIYF
v_call: TRBV9; cdr3_aa: CASSVGGNTGELFF
v_call: TRBV5-4; cdr3_aa: CASSLDWDRLYGYTF
v_call: TRBV10-2; cdr3_aa: CASSEVMNTEAFF
v_call: TRBV4-2; cdr3_aa: CASSQLTSGNEQFF
v_call: TRBV29-1; cdr3_aa: CSVEGRTAYGYTF
v_call: TRBV23-1; cdr3_aa: CASSQRQGAEAFF
v_call: TRBV10-3; cdr3_aa: CAIRAGLAGETANTGELFF
v_call: TRBV9; cdr3_aa: CASSVDPNYNEQFF
v_call: TRBV5-8; cdr3_aa: CASSFRTTQETQYF
v_call: TRBV30; cdr3_aa: CAWKLLGADEQYF
v_call: TRBV2; cdr3_aa: CASRGTGFDNSPLHF
v_call: TRBV7-8; cdr3_aa: CASSRDRGQENTIYF
v_call: TRBV12-5; cdr3_aa: CASADTFQETQYF
v_call: TRBV7-9; cdr3_aa: CASSLGQGASTDTQYF
v_call: TRBV9; cdr3_aa: CASSVEPGGSGSQMNTEAFF
v_call: TRBV5-1; cdr3_aa: CASAVGAGSTDTQYF
v_call: TRBV7-2; cdr3_aa: CASSLVGGQNYEQYF
v_call: TRBV6-5; cdr3_aa: CASSYGAVGNTEAFF
v_call: TRBV4-1; cdr3_aa: CASSPGDPVYEQYF
v_call: TRBV10-1; cdr3_aa: CASSRGLPNEQFF
v_call: TRBV7-6; cdr3_aa: CASSLHEVNTEAFF